This T cell receptor beta chain was identified in a study of cytomegalovirus exposure and HLA in healthy donors. Study background: A previous analysis identified 100 million to 120 million unique TCR beta sequences derived from around 200 million T cells. Study-level points and caveats: The study labeled approximately 150 TCR beta chains cytomegalovirus-associated.

For this clone: The antigen is undetermined.

V gave up 4 bases and J gave up 3 bases; unmatched junction bases: 10. In germline, CDR1 is SGHRS, CDR2 YFSETQ. The CDR3 runs 16 residues. Researchers ran the PCR with 60 Vbeta and 13 Jbeta primers. In the authors' workflow: A later analysis counted about 80 million unique TCR beta chains, 10 million to 12 million shared. This table comes from immunoSEQ multiplex PCR, and its TCRdb copy is limited to in-frame clones, with some not included. The V and J calls and clone size come from that table; D and trimming were worked out from the DNA. The table records approximately 88,000 clones, approximately 77% of them present only once.

This sequence was found in a man aged 25 to 40 in good health and CMV-seronegative. The specimen sequenced was PBMCs. The gene calls are TRBV5-1 and TRBJ2-1; 7 bases align to TRBD1. CDR3: CASSLGTDPFYNEQFF. The CDR3 DNA sequence: TGCGCCAGCAGCCTCGGGACAGATCCCTTCTACAATGAGCAGTTCTTC. Together with reference TRBV5-1 and TRBJ2-1, the CDR3 gives the full variable domain: KAGVTQTPRYLIKTRGQQVTLSCSPISGHRSVSWYQQTPGQGLQFLFEYFSETQRNKGNFPGRFSGRQFSNSRSEMNVSTLELGDSALYLCASSLGTDPFYNEQFFGPGTRLTVL.